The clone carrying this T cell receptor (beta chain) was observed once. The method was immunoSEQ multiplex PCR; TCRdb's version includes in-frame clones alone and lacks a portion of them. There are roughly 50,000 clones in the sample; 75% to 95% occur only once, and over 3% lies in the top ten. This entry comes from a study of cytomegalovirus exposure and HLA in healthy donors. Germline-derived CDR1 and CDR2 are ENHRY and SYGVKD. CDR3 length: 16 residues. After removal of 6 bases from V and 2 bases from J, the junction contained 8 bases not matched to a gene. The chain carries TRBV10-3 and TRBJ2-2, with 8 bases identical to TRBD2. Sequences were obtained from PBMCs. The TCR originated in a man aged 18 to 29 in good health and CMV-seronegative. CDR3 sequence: CAIRGGREANTGELFF. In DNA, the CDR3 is TGTGCCATCAGGGGGGGGCGGGAGGCAAACACCGGGGAGCTGTTTTTT.